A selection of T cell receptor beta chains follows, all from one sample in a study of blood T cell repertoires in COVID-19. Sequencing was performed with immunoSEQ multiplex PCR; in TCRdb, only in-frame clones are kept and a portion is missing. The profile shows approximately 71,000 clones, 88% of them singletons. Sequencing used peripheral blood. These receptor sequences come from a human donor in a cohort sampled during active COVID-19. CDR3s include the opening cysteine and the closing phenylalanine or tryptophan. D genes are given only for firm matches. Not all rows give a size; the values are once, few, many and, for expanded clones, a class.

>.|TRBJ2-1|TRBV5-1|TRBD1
TGCGCCAGCAGCAACCCGGGACAGGGAATGGAGAGACCGTTCTTC
CASSNPGQGMERPFF
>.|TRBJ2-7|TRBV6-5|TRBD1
TGTGCCAGCAGTTACTCGATAGGACAGGGAAGGGACGAGCAGTACTTC
CASSYSIGQGRDEQYF
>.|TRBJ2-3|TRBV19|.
TGTGCCAGTAGTATAGTAGGGGGAGGCACAGATACGCAGTATTTT
CASSIVGGGTDTQYF
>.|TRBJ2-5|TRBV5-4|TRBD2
TGTGCCAGCAGCCCGGCAACCGGGACTAGCAGAGAGACCCAGTACTTC
CASSPATGTSRETQYF
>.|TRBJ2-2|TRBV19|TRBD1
TGTGCCAGCCTCGGACAGGGTCGCACCGGGGAGCTGTTTTTT
CASLGQGRTGELFF
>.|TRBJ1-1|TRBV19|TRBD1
TGTGCCAGTAGTACACGACAGGGCGGGAGGGCTGAAGCTTTCTTT
CASSTRQGGRAEAFF
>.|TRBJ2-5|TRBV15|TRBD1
TGTGCCACCAGGGTAACAGGGGGCCTAGAGACCCAGTACTTC
CATRVTGGLETQYF
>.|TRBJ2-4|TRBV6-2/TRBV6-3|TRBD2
TGTGCCAGCAGTAAGAGTGGCGGGGGGGTAGCCAAAAACATTCAGTACTTC
CASSKSGGGVAKNIQYF
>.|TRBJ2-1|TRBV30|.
TGTGCCTGGAGTATTGAGGGTGCGGGTGAGCAGTTCTTC
CAWSIEGAGEQFF
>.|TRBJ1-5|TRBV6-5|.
TGTGCCAGCAGGCCGGGGATTGATCAGCCCCAGCATTTT
CASRPGIDQPQHF
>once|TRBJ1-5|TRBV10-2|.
TGCGCCAGCAGTCAAAATCAGCCCCAGCATTTT
CASSQNQPQHF
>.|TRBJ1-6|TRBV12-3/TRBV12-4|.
TGTGCCAGCAGTGCCCAGGGTGCGCCCCTCCACTTT
CASSAQGAPLHF
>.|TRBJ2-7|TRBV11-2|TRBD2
TGTGCCAGCAGCTTAGAGGGAGGGTTCTTGCAGTACTTC
CASSLEGGFLQYF
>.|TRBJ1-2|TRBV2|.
TGTGCCAGCAGTGACGACCAGGGTCGTGGCTACACCTTC
CASSDDQGRGYTF